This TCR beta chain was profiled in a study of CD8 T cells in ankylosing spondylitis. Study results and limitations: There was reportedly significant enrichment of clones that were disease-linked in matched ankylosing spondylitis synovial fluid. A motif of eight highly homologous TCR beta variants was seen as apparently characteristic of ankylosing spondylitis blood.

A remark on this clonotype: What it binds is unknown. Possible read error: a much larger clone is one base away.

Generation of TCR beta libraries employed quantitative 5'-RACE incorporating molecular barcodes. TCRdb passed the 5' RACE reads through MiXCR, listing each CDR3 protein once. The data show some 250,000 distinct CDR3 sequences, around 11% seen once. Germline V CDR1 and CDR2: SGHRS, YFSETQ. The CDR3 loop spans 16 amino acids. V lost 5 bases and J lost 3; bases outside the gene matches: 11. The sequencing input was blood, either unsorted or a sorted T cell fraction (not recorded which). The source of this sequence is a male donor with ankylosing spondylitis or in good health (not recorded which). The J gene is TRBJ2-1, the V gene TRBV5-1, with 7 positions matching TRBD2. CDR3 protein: CASRFTGGPYYNEQFF. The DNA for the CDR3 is TGCGCCAGCAGATTCACGGGGGGACCTTACTACAATGAGCAGTTCTTC.